These 13 T cell receptor beta chains came from one sample sequenced in a study of PD-1 blockade in classical Hodgkin lymphoma. The method was immunoSEQ multiplex PCR; TCRdb's version includes in-frame clones alone and lacks a portion of them. The profile shows some 17,000 clones, approximately 70% of them singletons. Time point described: cycle 4 day 1 (C4D1), after 6 weeks of nivolumab. Following autologous stem cell transplantation, relapse occurred in every patient, and exposure to brentuximab vedotin varied. Researchers used magnetic negative selection to pull out pure CD4+ T cells from thawed PBMCs. The source was CD4+ T cells from blood, collected before the fourth cycle of nivolumab. The receptors here all came from a human donor with classical Hodgkin lymphoma.

The chain joins TRBV2 to TRBJ1-1; D not resolved. Deletions cut 4 bases from V and 1 base from J, with 7 bases between. Germline-derived CDR1 and CDR2 are SNHLY and FYNNEI. This CDR3 region has 13 residues. Here the CDR3 reads CASSVSTNTEAFF. The CDR3 coding sequence is TGTGCCAGCAGTGTGTCGACGAACACTGAAGCTTTCTTT.

This chain connects TRBV7-9 to TRBJ2-5, with 11 bases aligning to TRBD2. The V and J ends lost 5 bases and 5 bases, in that order; junction bases with no gene match: 19. CDR3 length: 19 amino acids. Germline CDR1 and CDR2: SEHNR and FQNEAQ (reference sequence). In DNA, the CDR3 is TGTGCCAGCAGCCCTAGGCCCAAAGGAACTAGCGGGAGTAGGGAGACCCAGTACTTC. Protein product: CASSPRPKGTSGSRETQYF.

The V call is TRBV25-1, the J call TRBJ1-1; no clear D. Trimming removed 4 bases at V and 6 bases at J, with 18 bases between. The germline V gene encodes CDR1 MGHDK and CDR2 SYGVNS. The CDR3 spans 15 residues. The CDR3 protein is CASSGLEVSVAEAFF. The CDR3 region has the DNA TGTGCCAGCAGTGGCTTAGAGGTTTCGGTCGCTGAAGCTTTCTTT.

Sample share makes this clone medium-sized. This chain connects TRBV4-1 to TRBJ1-1, with TRBD1 as a possible D gene (5 bases). In germline, CDR1 is MGHRA, CDR2 YSYEKL. Deletions cut 4 bases from V and 3 bases from J, with 12 bases between. This CDR3 region has 14 residues. CDR3 sequence reads: CASSLARVDTEAFF. In nucleotides, the CDR3 is TGCGCCAGCAGCCTAGCCAGGGTTGACACTGAAGCTTTCTTT.

The CDR3, as DNA: TGTGCCAGCAGCTTTCAGTCTCCGGAGGGCTACACCTTC. It specifies CASSFQSPEGYTF. The gene calls are TRBV5-6 and TRBJ1-2; D gene uncertain. CDR1 and CDR2 (germline): SGHDT, YYEEEE. The V end lost 2 bases, the J end lost 8 bases, and 13 bases lay between the germline ends. This CDR3 spans 13 amino acids.

This chain connects TRBV5-1 to TRBJ2-7, with TRBD1 identical over 7 bases. V lost 1 base to trimming and J lost 6 bases; unmatched junction nucleotides: 4. Germline V gives CDR1 SGHRS, CDR2 YFSETQ. The CDR3 contains 13 residues. The CDR3 DNA is TGCGCCAGCAGCTTGACCGGGACAGTCGAGCAGTACTTC. Translating gives CASSLTGTVEQYF. The variable domain in full, completed from reference TRBV5-1 and TRBJ2-7, reads KAGVTQTPRYLIKTRGQQVTLSCSPISGHRSVSWYQQTPGQGLQFLFEYFSETQRNKGNFPGRFSGRQFSNSRSEMNVSTLELGDSALYLCASSLTGTVEQYFGPGTRLTVT.

A few counts support this clone. For the CDR3, the DNA is TGTGCCAGCACTGTTCGGGGGTATGGCTACACCTTC. This sequence encodes CASTVRGYGYTF. The chain uses TRBV28 and TRBJ1-2; a weak D match, TRBD1 (5 bases). V was cut by 7 bases and J by 5 bases, with 11 bases left in between. CDR1 is MDHEN, CDR2 SYDVKM, per germline. This CDR3 spans 12 amino acids.

There are a few counts of this clone. DNA for the CDR3: TGCGCCAGCAGCTTGCTAGGCCGGGGGAACACTGAAGCTTTCTTT. Its translation is CASSLLGRGNTEAFF. The chain carries TRBV5-1 and TRBJ1-1, with no clear D. CDR3 length: 15 residues. Germline CDR1 reads SGHRS; CDR2 reads YFSETQ. V was shortened by 1 base and J by 1 base, with 11 bases between the two germline ends. The full variable domain, in which reference TRBV5-1 and TRBJ1-1 provide the parts outside the CDR3, is KAGVTQTPRYLIKTRGQQVTLSCSPISGHRSVSWYQQTPGQGLQFLFEYFSETQRNKGNFPGRFSGRQFSNSRSEMNVSTLELGDSALYLCASSLLGRGNTEAFFGQGTRLTVV.

The V call is TRBV9, the J call TRBJ1-3, with 9 bases lining up with TRBD1. Losses at the gene ends were 0 bases for V and 4 bases for J; bases not matched to a gene: 5. Germline assignment: CDR1 SGDLS and CDR2 YYNGEE. The CDR3 runs to 16 residues. CDR3 nucleotide sequence: TGTGCCAGCAGCGTAGGGGGACAGGGATTCGGAAACACCATATATTTT. Its protein product is CASSVGGQGFGNTIYF.

The V call is TRBV5-1, the J call TRBJ2-1, with 13 bases that match TRBD2. Germline V gives CDR1 SGHRS, CDR2 YFSETQ. The CDR3 is 18 amino acids. The V segment lost 4 bases and the J segment 0 bases; nucleotides outside the gene matches: 7. The CDR3 DNA sequence: TGCGCCAGCAGCGCCGCGGGACTAGCGGGGAGCTCCTACAATGAGCAGTTCTTC. Protein sequence: CASSAAGLAGSSYNEQFF. Full variable domain (outside the CDR3, taken from reference TRBV5-1 and TRBJ2-1): KAGVTQTPRYLIKTRGQQVTLSCSPISGHRSVSWYQQTPGQGLQFLFEYFSETQRNKGNFPGRFSGRQFSNSRSEMNVSTLELGDSALYLCASSAAGLAGSSYNEQFFGPGTRLTVL.

The rearrangement uses TRBV5-5 and TRBJ2-7, with TRBD1 matching 12 bases. The CDR3 totals 16 residues. V lost 4 bases to trimming and J lost 2 bases; unmatched junction nucleotides: 7. Germline assignment: CDR1 SGHKS and CDR2 YYEKEE (reference sequence). The CDR3 sequence: CASSGTGGWSPYEQYF. The CDR3 DNA sequence: TGTGCCAGCAGCGGGACAGGGGGCTGGAGCCCCTACGAGCAGTACTTC.

The DNA of the CDR3 is TGTGCCAGCAGCTTAAGGACAGGGGCTAATGAAAAACTGTTTTTT. As protein: CASSLRTGANEKLFF. The chain combines TRBV7-9 with TRBJ1-4, with 9 bases lining up with TRBD1. Germline assignment: CDR1 SEHNR and CDR2 FQNEAQ (reference sequence). V dropped 2 bases and J dropped 3; count of bases not matched to a gene: 1. This CDR3 is built from 15 residues.

The chain links TRBV27 to TRBJ2-3; D could derive from TRBD1 or TRBD2 (7 bases each). Germline CDR1 and CDR2: MNHEY and SMNVEV (reference sequence). V was trimmed by 6 bases and J by 2 bases, leaving 30 bases between them. The CDR3 runs 20 residues. The DNA for the CDR3 is TGTGCCAGCAGGGTCCTTCAGTGGGCAGGGGGGGCCCTCAACACAGATACGCAGTATTTT. It translates to CASRVLQWAGGALNTDTQYF.